The 18 T cell receptor beta chains in this list originate from one sample, sequenced in a study of blood T cell repertoires in COVID-19 (dated by TCRdb to the early 2020s). Library preparation employed the immunoSEQ multiplex PCR assay. TCRdb limited this immuneACCESS table to in-frame rearrangements with V and J called. A share of clones is missing; checked studies link under half to unresolved V genes, and the rest is unexplained. The sample data list 200,000 to 300,000 clones, and roughly 90% of these were observed just once. Roughly 2% of the sample rests with the top ten. Sequencing was performed on peripheral blood. The receptors shown here come from a young man with active or convalescent COVID-19.

The chain carries TRBV29-1 and TRBJ1-5; possibly TRBD1 for D (6 bases). Trimming removed 6 bases at V and 3 bases at J, with 12 bases between. The germline V gene has CDR1 SQVTM and CDR2 ANQGSEA. This CDR3 is built from 13 residues. CDR3 loop: CSVRQAINQPQHF. The CDR3 nucleotides are TGCAGCGTGCGACAGGCCATCAATCAGCCCCAGCATTTT.

The chain carries TRBV7-9 and TRBJ2-7, with D maybe TRBD1 (6 bases). CDR3 size: 19 residues. Trimming shortened V by 4 bases and J by 4 bases, and 29 bases separated the two germline ends. Germline lookup yields CDR1 SEHNR and CDR2 FQNEAQ (reference sequence). The CDR3 DNA sequence: TGTGCCAGCAGCTCGCGTGACGGGACACAGCTAGCACAGATTTACGAGCAGTACTTC. Its protein product is CASSSRDGTQLAQIYEQYF.

The chain has TRBV20-1 and TRBJ2-5, with 9 bases fitting TRBD2. The germline CDR1 and CDR2 sequences are DFQATT and SNEGSKA (reference sequence). V shed 3 bases and J 0 bases; nucleotides not matched to a gene: 14. The CDR3 loop spans 18 amino acids. CDR3 sequence: CSASGGLASWAYQETQYF. In nucleotides, the CDR3 is TGCAGTGCTAGTGGGGGACTAGCTTCTTGGGCCTACCAAGAGACCCAGTACTTC.

This chain joins TRBV4-1 and TRBJ1-1; 8 bases are a match to TRBD1. This CDR3 region has 15 residues. The J segment lost 1 base and the V segment lost 3 bases, leaving 4 bases of the junction unmatched. Germline V gene data show CDR1 as MGHRA and CDR2 as YSYEKL. The CDR3, as DNA: TGCGCCAGCAGCCAGGACGACAGGGGGAACACTGAAGCTTTCTTT. It is translated as CASSQDDRGNTEAFF.

This clone was observed a handful of times. The chain links TRBV9 to TRBJ2-1, with a weak D call TRBD2 (6 bases). The V gene's germline CDR1 is SGDLS and CDR2 YYNGEE. V was shortened by 4 bases and J by 2 bases, with 13 bases between the two germline ends. The CDR3 extends over 15 amino acids. CDR3 coding DNA: TGTGCCAGCAGCCCCAGCCGGGGGACCTACAATGAGCAGTTCTTC. Residues: CASSPSRGTYNEQFF.

The rearrangement links TRBV4-1 to TRBJ1-4; D uncertain. CDR3 length: 15 residues. Germline CDR1 is MGHRA and CDR2 is YSYEKL. Between the trimmed V and J ends, which lost 0 bases and 4 bases, there was a span of 9 bases. CDR3 loop: CASSQDNEFNEKLFF. CDR3 DNA sequence: TGCGCCAGCAGCCAAGATAACGAGTTTAATGAAAAACTGTTTTTT.

V and J are TRBV2 and TRBJ2-2; 9 positions match TRBD2. V gave up 1 base and J gave up 6 bases; unmatched junction bases: 0. The germline gives CDR1 SNHLY, CDR2 FYNNEI. The CDR3 extends over 14 amino acids. Written as DNA, the CDR3 is TGTGCCAGCAGTGAAGAGCGGGGGGCCGGGGAGCTGTTTTTT. It is translated as CASSEERGAGELFF.

This chain joins TRBV6-5 and TRBJ2-7; the D gene is possibly TRBD2 (5 bases). The CDR3 length is 12 residues. Trimming cost V 6 bases and J 4 bases, with 10 bases left between them. Germline V CDR1 and CDR2: MNHEY, SVGAGI. This CDR3 reads CASRTTGYEQYF. The CDR3 DNA reads as TGTGCCAGCAGGACTACGGGGTACGAGCAGTACTTC.

The rearrangement uses TRBV5-6 and TRBJ1-2, with a possible D match to TRBD1 (5 bases). Trimming removed 0 bases from V and 8 bases from J, with 17 bases in between. CDR1 is SGHDT, CDR2 YYEEEE, per germline. This CDR3 region has 15 residues. The CDR3 bases are TGTGCCAGCAGCTTGGCGGGCAGGGTCCAAAAGGGCTACACCTTC. This sequence encodes CASSLAGRVQKGYTF.

The chain carries TRBV2 and TRBJ1-1, with a weak D call TRBD1 (5 bases). Trimming took 9 bases from V and 2 from J, leaving 13 bases between them. CDR3 length equals 13 residues. CDR1 is SNHLY and CDR2 is FYNNEI in the germline V gene. The CDR3 nucleotides are TGTGCCAGTAACGCAGGGCACAACACTGAAGCTTTCTTT. Translated, it gives CASNAGHNTEAFF.

This chain uses TRBV30 with TRBJ1-4; D is unresolved. CDR1 and CDR2 from the germline V gene are GTSNPN and SVGIG (reference sequence). The CDR3 loop spans 13 amino acids. Trimming took 5 bases from V and 0 from J, leaving 7 bases between them. The CDR3 loop is CAWHGSTNEKLFF. CDR3 coding DNA: TGTGCCTGGCACGGGTCAACTAATGAAAAACTGTTTTTT.

This clone was picked up a small number of times. V is TRBV3-1 (or the pseudogene TRBV3-2) and J is TRBJ2-7; D possibly corresponds to TRBD2 (5 bases). The CDR3 extends over 12 amino acids. Per the germline V gene, CDR1 is LGHDT and CDR2 is YNNKEL (reference sequence). The V and J ends lost 7 bases and 5 bases respectively, with 12 bases between them. DNA for the CDR3: TGTGCCAGCACGGGGTCTGGAGACGAGCAGTACTTC. Protein sequence: CASTGSGDEQYF.

V usage is TRBV7-8 and J usage is TRBJ2-1; a weak D match, TRBD1 (7 bases). The CDR3 is made up of 14 amino acids. Germline V gene sequence: CDR1 SGHVS, CDR2 FQNEAQ. Between the trimmed V and J ends, which lost 4 bases and 8 bases, there was a span of 15 bases. The DNA for the CDR3 is TGTGCCAGCAGCTCTAACAGGGGAGGCTATGAGCAGTTCTTC. Its protein is CASSSNRGGYEQFF.

This clone has a count of ten or more. The chain links TRBV19 to TRBJ2-5, with TRBD2 matching 12 bases. CDR3 length equals 18 residues. V was pared by 3 bases and J by 5 bases, with 13 bases of the junction left unmatched. In germline, CDR1 is LNHDA, CDR2 SQIVND (reference sequence). CDR3 in DNA: TGTGCCAGTAGTATCCGGGGACTAGCGGGCGGGCGGGGGGAGACCCAGTACTTC. Amino acid sequence: CASSIRGLAGGRGETQYF. Full variable domain (outside the CDR3, taken from reference TRBV19 and TRBJ2-5): DGGITQSPKYLFRKEGQNVTLSCEQNLNHDAMYWYRQDPGQGLRLIYYSQIVNDFQKGDIAEGYSVSREKKESFPLTVTSAQKNPTAFYLCASSIRGLAGGRGETQYFGPGTRLLVL.

This clone showed up just a few times. This rearrangement joins TRBV27 to TRBJ2-7; the match to TRBD2 covers 14 bases. CDR3 size: 17 residues. Germline CDR1 is MNHEY and CDR2 is SMNVEV (reference sequence). After removal of 4 bases from V and 3 bases from J, the junction contained 8 bases not matched to a gene. Here the CDR3 DNA reads TGTGCCAGCAGTTCGGGACTAGCGGGGGCCGAGAACTACGAGCAGTACTTC. Translating gives CASSSGLAGAENYEQYF.

J is TRBJ1-1 and V is TRBV4-3; the D is unclear. There are 18 residues in the CDR3. The V end was cut by 4 bases, the J end by 1 base, with 22 bases between. The germline V gene has CDR1 LGHNA and CDR2 YSLEER. The CDR3 DNA is TGCGCCAGCAGCCCCCGAAGAGCGCCTCCACTTACGAACACTGAAGCTTTCTTT. It encodes CASSPRRAPPLTNTEAFF.

The J gene is TRBJ2-1, the V gene TRBV19; perhaps TRBD1 as D (5 bases). Germline CDR1 and CDR2: LNHDA and SQIVND (reference sequence). With 4 bases removed from V and 0 bases from J, the gap between germline ends came to 13 bases. This CDR3 region has 16 residues. The CDR3 DNA reads as TGTGCCAGTAGTACCCTCAGGGAAAACTCCTACAATGAGCAGTTCTTC. Translation: CASSTLRENSYNEQFF.

The chain uses TRBV30 and TRBJ2-5; TRBD2 might be the D (7 bases). The germline V gene encodes CDR1 GTSNPN and CDR2 SVGIG (reference sequence). The germline V and J ends were trimmed by 2 bases and 10 bases, with 17 bases remaining between them. The CDR3 spans 13 residues. CDR3 loop: CAWSQSPGGSQYF. For the CDR3, the DNA is TGTGCCTGGAGTCAAAGTCCGGGGGGCAGCCAGTACTTC.